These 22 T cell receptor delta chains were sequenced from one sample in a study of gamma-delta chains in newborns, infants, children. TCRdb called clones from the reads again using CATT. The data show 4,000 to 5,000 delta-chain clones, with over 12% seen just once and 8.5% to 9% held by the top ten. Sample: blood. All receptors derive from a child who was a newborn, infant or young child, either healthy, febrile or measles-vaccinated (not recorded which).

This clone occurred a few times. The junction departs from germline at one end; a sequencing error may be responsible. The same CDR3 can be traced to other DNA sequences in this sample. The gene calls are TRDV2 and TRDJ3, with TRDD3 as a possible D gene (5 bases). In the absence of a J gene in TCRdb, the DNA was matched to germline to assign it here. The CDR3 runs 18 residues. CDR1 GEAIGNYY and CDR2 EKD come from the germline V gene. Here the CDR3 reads CACDTAGRSSWDTRKMFF. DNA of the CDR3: TGTGCCTGTGACACGGCGGGGAGGAGCTCCTGGGACACCCGAAAGATGTTTTTC.

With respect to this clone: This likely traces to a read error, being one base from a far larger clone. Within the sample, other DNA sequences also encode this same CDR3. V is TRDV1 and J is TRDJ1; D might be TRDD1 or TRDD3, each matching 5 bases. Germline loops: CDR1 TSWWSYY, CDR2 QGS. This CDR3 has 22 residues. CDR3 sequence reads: CALGERATYSYWPLMYTDKLIF. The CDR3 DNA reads TGTGCTCTTGGGGAAAGGGCGACCTATAGTTACTGGCCTTTAATGTACACCGATAAGCTCATCTTT.

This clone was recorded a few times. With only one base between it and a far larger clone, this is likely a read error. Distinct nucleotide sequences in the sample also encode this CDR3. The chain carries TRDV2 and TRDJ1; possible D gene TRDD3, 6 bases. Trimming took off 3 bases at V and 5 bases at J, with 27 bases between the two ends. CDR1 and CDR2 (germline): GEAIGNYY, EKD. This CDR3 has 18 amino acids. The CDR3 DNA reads TGTGCCTGTGACTTCATACTGGGAGATACGCGAAGAGGAGATAAACTCATCTTT. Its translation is CACDFILGDTRRGDKLIF.

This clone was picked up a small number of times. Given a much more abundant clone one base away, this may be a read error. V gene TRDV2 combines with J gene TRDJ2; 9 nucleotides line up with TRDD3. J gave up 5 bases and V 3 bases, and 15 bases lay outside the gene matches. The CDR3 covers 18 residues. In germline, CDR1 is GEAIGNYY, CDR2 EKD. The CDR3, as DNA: TGTGCCTGTGACCCTATTCAGCCGGGGGGATACAGCACAGCACAACTCTTCTTT. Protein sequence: CACDPIQPGGYSTAQLFF.

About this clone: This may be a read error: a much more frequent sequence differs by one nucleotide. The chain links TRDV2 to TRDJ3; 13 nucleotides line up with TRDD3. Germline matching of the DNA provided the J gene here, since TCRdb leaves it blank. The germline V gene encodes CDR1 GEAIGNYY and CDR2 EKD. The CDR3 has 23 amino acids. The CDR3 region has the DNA TGTGCCTGTGACACCATTCCTACTGGGGGATACGAGATCACTGGCTGGGACACCCGAAAGATGTTTTTC. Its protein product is CACDTIPTGGYEITGWDTRKMFF.

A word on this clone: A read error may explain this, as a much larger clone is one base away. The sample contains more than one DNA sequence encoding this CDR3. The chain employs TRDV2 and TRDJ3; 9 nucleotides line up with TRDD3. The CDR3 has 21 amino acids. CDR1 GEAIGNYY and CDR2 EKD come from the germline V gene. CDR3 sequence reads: CACDTGWVLGESSWDTRQMFF. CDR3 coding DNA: TGTGCCTGCGACACCGGTTGGGTACTGGGGGAGAGCTCCTGGGACACCCGACAGATGTTTTTC.

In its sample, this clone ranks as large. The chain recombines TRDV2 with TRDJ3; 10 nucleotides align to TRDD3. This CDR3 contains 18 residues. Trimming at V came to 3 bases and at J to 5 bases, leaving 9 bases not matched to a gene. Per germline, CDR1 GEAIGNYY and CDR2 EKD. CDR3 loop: CACDRVGDTVRDTRQMFF. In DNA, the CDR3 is TGTGCCTGTGACCGGGTGGGGGATACTGTCCGGGACACCCGACAGATGTTTTTC.

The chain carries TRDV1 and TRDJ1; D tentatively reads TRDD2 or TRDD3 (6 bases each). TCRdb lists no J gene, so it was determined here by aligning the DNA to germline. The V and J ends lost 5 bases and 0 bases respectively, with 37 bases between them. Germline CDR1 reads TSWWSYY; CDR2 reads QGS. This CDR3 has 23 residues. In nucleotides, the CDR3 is TGTGCTCTTGGGTCCTACACGAGGTACGGGTCGGGGATTGATAATCCGTACACCGATAAACTCATCTTT. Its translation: CALGSYTRYGSGIDNPYTDKLIF.

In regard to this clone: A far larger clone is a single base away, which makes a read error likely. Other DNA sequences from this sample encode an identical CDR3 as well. CDR3 coding DNA: TGTGCCTGTGACACTGTACTGGGGGACCTTGCTTTGACAGCACAACTCTTCTTT. This gives the protein CACDTVLGDLALTAQLFF. The chain employs TRDV2 and TRDJ2, with 9 bases matching TRDD3. Germline values: CDR1 GEAIGNYY, CDR2 EKD. The trim removed 1 base at V and 0 bases at J, leaving 8 bases unmatched. The CDR3 totals 18 residues.

The CDR3 nucleotides are TGTGCCTGTGACAAACTACCGGGGATACGCGAGTCGTCGGATGCCCCGTACACCGATAAACTCATCTTT. This sequence encodes CACDKLPGIRESSDAPYTDKLIF. The V gene is TRDV2, the J gene TRDJ1; 9 bases map to TRDD3. TCRdb carries no J gene annotation; the J gene was assigned here by matching the DNA with germline. The CDR3 loop spans 23 amino acids. Germline V gene sequence: CDR1 GEAIGNYY, CDR2 EKD. Trimming cost V 2 bases and J 0 bases; bases outside gene matches: 27.

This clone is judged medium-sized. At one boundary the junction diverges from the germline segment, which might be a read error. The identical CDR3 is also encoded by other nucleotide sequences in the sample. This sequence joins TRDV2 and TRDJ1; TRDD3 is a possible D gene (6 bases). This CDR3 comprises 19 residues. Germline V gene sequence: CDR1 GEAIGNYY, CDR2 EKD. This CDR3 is CACDTVPIVGGPNTDELIF. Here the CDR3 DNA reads TGTGCCTGTGACACCGTCCCTATTGTGGGGGGCCCCAACACCGATGAACTCATCTTT.

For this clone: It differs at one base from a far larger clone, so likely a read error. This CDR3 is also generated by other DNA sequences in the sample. CDR3 residues: CACSVLGDTRTYTDKLIF. The CDR3 nucleotides are TGTGCCTGTTCTGTACTGGGTGATACACGCACCTACACCGATAAACTCATCTTT. The rearrangement links TRDV2 to TRDJ1; weak D call: TRDD3 (6 bases). This CDR3 comprises 18 residues. V was clipped by 6 bases and J by 0 bases, with 25 bases between them. Germline CDR1 and CDR2: GEAIGNYY and EKD.

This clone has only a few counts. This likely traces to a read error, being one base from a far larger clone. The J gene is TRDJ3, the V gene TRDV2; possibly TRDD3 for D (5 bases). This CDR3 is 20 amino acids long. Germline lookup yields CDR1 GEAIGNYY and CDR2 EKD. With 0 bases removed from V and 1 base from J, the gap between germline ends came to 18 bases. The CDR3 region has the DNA TGTGCCTGTGACACCGTGACTGGAACTCAGGGATCCTGGGACACCCGACAGATGTTTTTC. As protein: CACDTVTGTQGSWDTRQMFF.

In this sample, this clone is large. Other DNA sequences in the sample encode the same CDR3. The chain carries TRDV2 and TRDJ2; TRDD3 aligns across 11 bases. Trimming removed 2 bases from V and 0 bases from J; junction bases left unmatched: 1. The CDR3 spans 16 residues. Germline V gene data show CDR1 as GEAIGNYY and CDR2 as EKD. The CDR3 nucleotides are TGTGCCTGTGACATACTGGGGGATACTTTGACAGCACAACTCTTCTTT. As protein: CACDILGDTLTAQLFF.

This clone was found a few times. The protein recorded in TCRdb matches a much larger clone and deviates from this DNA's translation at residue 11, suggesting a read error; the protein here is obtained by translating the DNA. The CDR3 nucleotides read TGTGCCTGTGACACCTGGGGGATAGCAGCACGACTCTTCTTT. Its protein is CACDTWGIAARLFF. The rearrangement joins TRDV2 to TRDJ2; 9 nucleotides agree with TRDD3. CDR3 length equals 14 residues. CDR1 is GEAIGNYY, CDR2 EKD, per germline.

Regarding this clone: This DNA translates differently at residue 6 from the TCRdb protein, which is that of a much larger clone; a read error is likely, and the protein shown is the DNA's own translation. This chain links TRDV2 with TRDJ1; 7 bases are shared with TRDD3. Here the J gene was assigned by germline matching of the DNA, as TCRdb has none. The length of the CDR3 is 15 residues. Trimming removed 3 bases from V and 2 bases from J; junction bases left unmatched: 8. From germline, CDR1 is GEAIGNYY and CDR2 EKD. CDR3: CACDAVLGKTDKLIF. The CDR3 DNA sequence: TGTGCCTGTGACGCCGTACTGGGGAAGACCGATAAACTCATCTTT.

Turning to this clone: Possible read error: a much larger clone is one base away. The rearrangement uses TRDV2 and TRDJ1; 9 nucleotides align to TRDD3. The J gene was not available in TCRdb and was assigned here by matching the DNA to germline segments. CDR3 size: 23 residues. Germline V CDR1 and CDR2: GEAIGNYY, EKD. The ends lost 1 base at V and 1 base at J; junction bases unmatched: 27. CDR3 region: CACDTVGPNGGGGTGGLTDKLIF. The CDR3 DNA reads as TGTGCCTGTGACACTGTAGGTCCCAATGGTGGTGGTGGAACTGGGGGACTCACCGATAAACTCATCTTT.

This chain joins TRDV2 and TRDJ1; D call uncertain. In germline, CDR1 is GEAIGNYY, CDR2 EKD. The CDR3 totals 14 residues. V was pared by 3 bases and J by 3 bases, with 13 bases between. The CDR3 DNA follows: TGTGCCTGTGACGTCATTGGGAGCTCCGATAAACTCATCTTT. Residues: CACDVIGSSDKLIF.

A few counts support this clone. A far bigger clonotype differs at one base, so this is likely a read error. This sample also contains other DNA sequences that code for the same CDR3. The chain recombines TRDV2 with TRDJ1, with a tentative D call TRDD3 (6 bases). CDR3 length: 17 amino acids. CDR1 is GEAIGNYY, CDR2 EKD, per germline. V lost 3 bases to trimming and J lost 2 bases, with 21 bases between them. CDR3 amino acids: CACDGVGGGQYTDKLIF. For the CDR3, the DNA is TGTGCCTGTGACGGCGTTGGTGGGGGCCAGTATACCGATAAACTCATCTTT.

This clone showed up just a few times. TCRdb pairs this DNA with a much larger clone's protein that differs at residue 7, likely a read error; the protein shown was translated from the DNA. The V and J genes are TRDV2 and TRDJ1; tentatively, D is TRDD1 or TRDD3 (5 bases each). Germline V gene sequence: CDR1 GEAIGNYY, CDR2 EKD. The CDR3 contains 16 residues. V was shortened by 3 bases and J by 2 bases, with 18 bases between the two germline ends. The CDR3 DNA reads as TGTGCCTGTGACGCTCTGGTGGATAGTGTGACCGATAAACTCATCTTT. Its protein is CACDALVDSVTDKLIF.

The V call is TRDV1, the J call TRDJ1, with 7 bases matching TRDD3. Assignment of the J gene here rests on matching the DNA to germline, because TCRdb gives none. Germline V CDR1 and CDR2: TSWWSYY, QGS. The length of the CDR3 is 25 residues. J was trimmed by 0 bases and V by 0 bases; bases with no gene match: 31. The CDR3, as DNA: TGTGCTCTTGGGGAACTCTCCTTGGTAGCTGTGGGATACTCAGCTCCGTTGGGACACACCGATAAACTCATCTTT. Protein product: CALGELSLVAVGYSAPLGHTDKLIF.

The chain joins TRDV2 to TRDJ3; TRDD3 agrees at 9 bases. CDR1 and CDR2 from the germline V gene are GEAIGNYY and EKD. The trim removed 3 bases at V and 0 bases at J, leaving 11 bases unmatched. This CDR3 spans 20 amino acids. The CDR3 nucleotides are TGTGCCTGTGACCTACTGGGGGACCCAACCAGCTCCTGGGACACCCGACAGATGTTTTTC. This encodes CACDLLGDPTSSWDTRQMFF.